This TCR beta chain was sequenced during a study of blood T cell repertoires in COVID-19. The V segment lost 5 bases and the J segment 6 bases; nucleotides outside the gene matches: 3. Germline V gene lookup returns CDR1 SEHNR and CDR2 FQNEAQ (reference sequence). This CDR3 spans 13 amino acids. Using immunoSEQ multiplex PCR, the repertoire was profiled, and TCRdb retains in-frame clones only, with some absent. In the table there are fewer than 250,000 clones, 85% to 90% of which are singletons. This chain uses TRBV7-9 with TRBJ2-7, with TRBD1 matching 11 bases. The sample consisted of peripheral blood. The sequence derives from a man aged 45-65 years with COVID-19, enrolled during active disease. The CDR3 here is CASSIGTGGEQYF. CDR3 DNA sequence: TGTGCCAGCAGCATCGGGACAGGGGGCGAGCAGTACTTC.